This T cell receptor (beta chain) is from a study of OX40 agonist ivuxolimab in advanced cancers. Details on this clone: What it binds is not known. This sample also contains other DNA sequences that code for the same CDR3.

Study outcomes and limitations: Relative to CD4+ cells, CD8+ T cells on average had more expanded clones. Expanded peripheral T-cell antigen specificity went undetermined.

Sequencing was performed with immunoSEQ multiplex PCR; in TCRdb, only in-frame clones are kept and a portion is missing. The sample includes some 99,000 clones, 70% to 85% of them seen just once. Systemic immunosuppression or a history of autoimmune disease excluded patients. Germline trimming cut 0 bases from V and 6 bases from J; bases unmatched to any gene: 5. The CDR3 consists of 15 residues. In germline, CDR1 is MNHNY, CDR2 SVGAGI (reference sequence). Material: CD4+ or CD8+ T cells sorted from blood, obtained in a trial of the OX40 agonist ivuxolimab. This clonotype originated in an adult with an advanced solid tumor such as melanoma, head and neck, liver or kidney cancer. This chain connects TRBV6-6 to TRBJ1-5; the match to TRBD1 covers 7 bases. CDR3 protein: CASSYSRGRGQPQHF. In DNA, the CDR3 is TGTGCCAGCAGTTACTCTAGGGGGCGCGGTCAGCCCCAGCATTTT.